One sample yielded the 3 T cell receptor beta chains listed below, sequenced in a study of post-analysis software for immune sequencing data. Study-level results: Patients used about 5 TRBV segments, including TRBV5-6, TRBV5-1 and TRBV20-1, more often than controls.

Their antigens are not known. TCR beta cDNA libraries had unique molecular identifiers. Using its own MiXCR run on the PCR reads, TCRdb lists one record per CDR3 protein. The sample has about 800,000 distinct CDR3 sequences; roughly 29% are singletons. The sample consisted of blood. The receptor source for this set is a girl aged 10 to 17 with multiple sclerosis.

The chain's CDR3 is CASSWDRLAGDYEQYF. The CDR3 coding sequence is TGCGCCAGCAGCTGGGACAGACTAGCGGGAGACTACGAGCAGTACTTC. This chain joins TRBV5-1 and TRBJ2-7, with 12 bases lining up with TRBD2. The CDR3 is 16 residues long. Trimming at V came to 3 bases and at J to 3 bases, leaving 7 bases not matched to a gene. Looked up from germline, CDR1 is SGHRS and CDR2 is YFSETQ.

The rearrangement uses TRBV10-3 and TRBJ1-4; D might be TRBD1 (5 bases). Germline CDR1 and CDR2: ENHRY and SYGVKD. The CDR3 extends over 14 amino acids. The V end lost 6 bases, the J end lost 4 bases, and 12 bases lay between the germline ends. Written as DNA, the CDR3 is TGTGCCATCAGCAGGGACGGGAATAATGAAAAACTGTTTTTT. Residues: CAISRDGNNEKLFF.

J is TRBJ2-4 and V is TRBV6-1; maybe TRBD1 (6 bases). The CDR3 spans 17 residues. Germline V gene data show CDR1 as MNHNS and CDR2 as SASEGT. Trimming cost V 6 bases and J 2 bases, with 20 bases left between them. Here the CDR3 DNA reads TGTGCCAGCAGGACCCTGGGGGCCGGTGGGTCCAAAAACATTCAGTACTTC. Amino acids: CASRTLGAGGSKNIQYF.